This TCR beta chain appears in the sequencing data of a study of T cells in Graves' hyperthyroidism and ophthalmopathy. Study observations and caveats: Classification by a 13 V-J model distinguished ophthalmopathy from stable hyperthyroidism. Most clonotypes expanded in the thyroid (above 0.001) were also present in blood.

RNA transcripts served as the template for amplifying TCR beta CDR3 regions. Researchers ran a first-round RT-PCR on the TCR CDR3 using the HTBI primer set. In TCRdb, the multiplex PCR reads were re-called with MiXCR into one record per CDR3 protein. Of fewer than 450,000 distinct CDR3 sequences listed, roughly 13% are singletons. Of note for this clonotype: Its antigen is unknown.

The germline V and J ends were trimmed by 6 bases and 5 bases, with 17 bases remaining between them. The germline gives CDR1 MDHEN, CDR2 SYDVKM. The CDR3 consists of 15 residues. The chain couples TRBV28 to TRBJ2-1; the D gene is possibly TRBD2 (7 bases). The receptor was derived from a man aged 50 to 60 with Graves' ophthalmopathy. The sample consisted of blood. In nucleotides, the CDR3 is TGTGCCAGCAGCCCAGGGGCGGGAGTTCACAATGAGCAGTTCTTC. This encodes CASSPGAGVHNEQFF.